This is a list of T cell receptor beta chains from one sample in a study of blood T cell repertoires in COVID-19. The repertoire was sequenced with immunoSEQ multiplex PCR; TCRdb's copy has only in-frame clones and lacks some. The sample records fewer than 90,000 clones, 70% to 85% being singletons. Source material: peripheral blood. Every receptor here comes from a woman aged 50 to 65 with acute or convalescent COVID-19. Each CDR3 is given with its conserved first and last residue. The D gene is left open where the match is weak. The size field is filled for only some rows; it gives once, few, many or a size class.

TRBV3-1/TRBV3-2	TRBJ1-1	NA	NA	CASSQGGNTEAFF	TGTGCCAGCAGCCAAGGGGGCAACACTGAAGCTTTCTTT
TRBV7-9	TRBJ2-1	NA	NA	CASSLSTPEHEQFF	TGTGCCAGCAGCTTATCCACGCCGGAGCATGAGCAGTTCTTC
TRBV19	TRBJ2-7	TRBD1	NA	CASSTPGQGADEQYF	TGTGCCAGTAGTACTCCGGGACAGGGGGCTGATGAGCAGTACTTC
TRBV5-4	TRBJ2-3	NA	NA	CASSFQGRTDTQYF	TGTGCCAGCAGCTTTCAGGGCCGCACAGATACGCAGTATTTT
TRBV3-1/TRBV3-2	TRBJ2-1	TRBD1	NA	CASSQTGGLWDNEQFF	TGTGCCAGCAGCCAGACAGGGGGCTTGTGGGACAATGAGCAGTTCTTC
TRBV3-1/TRBV3-2	TRBJ2-5	NA	NA	CASSHRGSQETQYF	TGTGCCAGCAGCCATAGGGGCAGCCAAGAGACCCAGTACTTC
TRBV19	TRBJ1-2	TRBD1	once	CASEGQGYGYTF	TGTGCCAGTGAGGGACAGGGCTATGGCTACACCTTC
TRBV28	TRBJ1-5	NA	NA	CASSSRGTNQPQHF	TGTGCCAGCAGTTCCCGGGGGACCAATCAGCCCCAGCATTTT
TRBV5-6	TRBJ1-6	NA	NA	CASSFPDNSPLHF	TGTGCCAGCAGCTTCCCCGATAATTCACCCCTCCACTTT
TRBV10-3	TRBJ2-5	TRBD1	NA	CAISDLQGLETQYF	TGTGCCATCAGTGACCTACAGGGGTTGGAGACCCAGTACTTC
TRBV9	TRBJ2-3	TRBD2	few	CASSVGLVGGADTQYF	TGTGCCAGCAGCGTAGGGCTAGTGGGGGGGGCAGATACGCAGTATTTT
TRBV6-5	TRBJ1-6	TRBD1	NA	CASSQGQHNSPLHF	TGTGCCAGCAGTCAGGGACAGCATAATTCACCCCTCCACTTT
TRBV10-3	TRBJ1-3	NA	NA	CAHGTFGNTIYF	TGTGCCCACGGGACTTTCGGAAACACCATATATTTT
TRBV6-6	TRBJ2-2	NA	NA	CASSPGGANTGELFF	TGTGCCAGCAGTCCGGGCGGGGCCAACACCGGGGAGCTGTTTTTT
TRBV5-1	TRBJ2-5	NA	NA	CASSLGDSQGETQYF	TGCGCCAGCAGCTTGGGCGACTCCCAGGGAGAGACCCAGTACTTC
TRBV29-1	TRBJ1-2	NA	NA	CSVESQSNYGYTF	TGCAGCGTTGAATCACAATCTAACTATGGCTACACCTTC
TRBV28	TRBJ1-1	TRBD1	NA	CASSLLTAGTGVAFF	TGTGCCAGCAGTTTGTTAACCGCCGGGACAGGGGTTGCTTTCTTT
TRBV9	TRBJ1-3	TRBD1	NA	CASSIGTASGNTIYF	TGTGCCAGCAGTATTGGGACAGCCTCTGGAAACACCATATATTTT
TRBV6-5	TRBJ1-4	NA	few	CASSYSRAGPGEKLFF	TGTGCCAGCAGTTATTCCCGCGCGGGGCCAGGGGAAAAACTGTTTTTT
TRBV28	TRBJ1-3	NA	NA	CASAGGVPTGNTIYF	TGTGCCAGCGCCGGCGGAGTGCCGACGGGAAACACCATATATTTT
TRBV7-9	TRBJ2-7	NA	NA	CASSLGRGRHYEQYF	TGTGCCAGCAGCTTGGGAAGGGGAAGGCACTACGAGCAGTACTTC
TRBV30	TRBJ1-1	TRBD1	few	CAWSTTFSGQSNTEAFF	TGTGCCTGGAGTACGACATTTTCGGGACAGTCAAACACTGAAGCTTTCTTT
TRBV30	TRBJ1-5	NA	NA	CAWTAGVSNQPQHF	TGTGCCTGGACAGCGGGGGTTAGCAATCAGCCCCAGCATTTT
TRBV4-3	TRBJ2-1	TRBD1	NA	CASSQDHRGQTYNEQFF	TGCGCCAGCAGCCAGGACCACAGGGGTCAAACCTACAATGAGCAGTTCTTC
TRBV13	TRBJ2-2	NA	NA	CASSPNIGYGELFF	TGTGCCAGCAGCCCGAACATCGGGTACGGGGAGCTGTTTTTT
TRBV6-6	TRBJ2-5	TRBD1	NA	CASSYGTGGTQETQYF	TGTGCCAGCAGTTACGGGACAGGGGGAACCCAAGAGACCCAGTACTTC
TRBV7-9	TRBJ2-7	NA	once	CASSLDSTSYEQYF	TGTGCCAGCAGCCTTGACAGTACTTCCTACGAGCAGTACTTC
TRBV12-3/TRBV12-4	TRBJ1-1	TRBD1	few	CASSLSGTEVAFF	TGTGCCAGCAGTTTATCCGGGACAGAAGTAGCTTTCTTT
TRBV27	TRBJ1-1	TRBD1	few	CASSSAGTANTEAFF	TGTGCCAGCAGTTCTGCTGGGACAGCGAACACTGAAGCTTTCTTT
TRBV4-2	TRBJ2-5	TRBD2	NA	CASSQDWTSGQETQYF	TGTGCCAGCAGCCAAGACTGGACTAGCGGTCAAGAGACCCAGTACTTC
TRBV4-3	TRBJ2-2	NA	NA	CASSQGTSAGELFF	TGCGCCAGCAGCCAAGGGACTTCCGCCGGGGAGCTGTTTTTT
TRBV27	TRBJ2-3	TRBD1	NA	CASSHRDSRTDTQYF	TGTGCCAGCAGTCACAGGGACAGTCGCACAGATACGCAGTATTTT
TRBV28	TRBJ2-1	TRBD2	NA	CASSLYSGGTYNEQFF	TGTGCCAGCAGTTTATACAGCGGGGGCACCTACAATGAGCAGTTCTTC
TRBV30	TRBJ1-1	TRBD1	NA	CAWSVGTGRTEAFF	TGTGCCTGGAGTGTAGGGACAGGGAGAACTGAAGCTTTCTTT
TRBV27	TRBJ2-2	NA	NA	CASSLGAATGELFF	TGTGCCAGCAGTTTAGGGGCAGCCACCGGGGAGCTGTTTTTT
TRBV5-1	TRBJ2-1	TRBD2	NA	CASSLGLAGGHEQFF	TGCGCCAGCAGCTTGGGACTAGCGGGGGGCCATGAGCAGTTCTTC
TRBV12-3/TRBV12-4	TRBJ2-7	NA	NA	CASSIDTSYEQYF	TGTGCCAGCAGTATAGACACCTCCTACGAGCAGTACTTC
TRBV10-2	TRBJ2-1	TRBD2	few	CASSDPRTSGDNEQFF	TGCGCCAGCAGTGACCCCAGGACTAGCGGGGACAATGAGCAGTTCTTC
TRBV5-8	TRBJ1-1	TRBD1	NA	CASSLMTGQGRGDFF	TGTGCCAGCAGCCTGATGACGGGACAGGGAAGGGGAGATTTCTTT
TRBV6-6	TRBJ1-1	NA	NA	CASSYPDTEAFF	TGTGCCAGCAGTTACCCGGACACTGAAGCTTTCTTT
TRBV2	TRBJ1-2	TRBD1	NA	CASSASKTGGYGYTF	TGTGCCAGCAGTGCCTCTAAGACAGGGGGCTATGGCTACACCTTC
TRBV6-2/TRBV6-3	TRBJ1-2	TRBD1	NA	CASSQSGQGAVYTF	TGTGCCAGCAGTCAATCGGGACAGGGGGCGGTCTACACCTTC
TRBV5-4	TRBJ1-2	NA	NA	CASSLSSRPTVGNGYTF	TGTGCCAGCAGCTTGTCATCCCGTCCGACAGTTGGAAATGGCTACACCTTC
TRBV6-7	TRBJ2-3	TRBD2	NA	CAIPGGGTTDTQYF	TGTGCCATCCCCGGGGGGGGGACCACAGATACGCAGTATTTT
TRBV27	TRBJ1-4	NA	NA	CASSLTSPTNEKLFF	TGTGCCAGCAGTCTCACTTCCCCAACTAATGAAAAACTGTTTTTT
TRBV11-2	TRBJ2-5	NA	NA	CASSLGGGGETQYF	TGTGCCAGCAGCTTAGGCGGGGGCGGAGAGACCCAGTACTTC
TRBV3-1/TRBV3-2	TRBJ2-7	TRBD1	NA	CASRGTGFEQYF	TGTGCCAGCAGAGGGACAGGGTTCGAGCAGTACTTC
TRBV6-5	TRBJ1-2	NA	NA	CASSVQGNGYTF	TGTGCCAGCAGCGTACAGGGAAATGGCTACACCTTC
TRBV28	TRBJ2-2	TRBD2	few	CASGLAGGNTGELFF	TGTGCCAGCGGACTAGCGGGGGGGAACACCGGGGAGCTGTTTTTT